A selection of T cell receptor beta chains follows, all from one sample in a study of blood T cell repertoires in COVID-19. Profiled with immunoSEQ multiplex PCR; TCRdb holds only in-frame clones, not every one. The sample holds approximately 50,000 clones, more than 70% seen once. Sequenced material: peripheral blood. The receptors here all came from a woman aged 80 or older with acute or convalescent COVID-19. CDR3s include the opening cysteine and the closing phenylalanine or tryptophan. The order of the fields is D gene, J gene, V gene, clone size, CDR3 DNA, CDR3 protein. The D gene is left open where the match is weak. Only part of the rows carry a size: once, few, many, or a class if the clone is expanded.

>NA|TRBJ2-5|TRBV12-5|few
TGTGCTAGTGGTCCCGACAAGGGGCAAGAGACCCAGTACTTC
CASGPDKGQETQYF
>NA|TRBJ2-3|TRBV2|once
TGTGCCAGCACCGTGTCCGAGCCAGATACGCAGTATTTT
CASTVSEPDTQYF
>TRBD1|TRBJ1-1|TRBV5-1|NA
TGCGCCAGCAGCGCCGGACAGGGCATCACTGAAGCTTTCTTT
CASSAGQGITEAFF
>NA|TRBJ1-4|TRBV6-5|NA
TGTGCCAGCCAGAAGGGGGACGCAACTAATGAAAAACTGTTTTTT
CASQKGDATNEKLFF
>NA|TRBJ1-1|TRBV7-2|NA
TGTGCCAGCAGCTTATTGGGAGACACTGAAGCTTTCTTT
CASSLLGDTEAFF
>NA|TRBJ2-7|TRBV4-1|once
TGCGCCAGCAGCCACCCCGGCAGGGTCCACGAGCAGTACTTC
CASSHPGRVHEQYF
>NA|TRBJ1-1|TRBV7-8|NA
TGTGCCAGCAGCTTAGCCCAGGGTGTCACTGAAGCTTTCTTT
CASSLAQGVTEAFF
>TRBD2|TRBJ2-6|TRBV27|once
TGTGCCAGCACCCCCTGGGCTAGCGGGGCTGGGGCCAACGTCCTGACTTTC
CASTPWASGAGANVLTF
>NA|TRBJ1-4|TRBV10-3|NA
TGTGCCATCAGTGAGTCGGGAGATGAAAAACTGTTTTTT
CAISESGDEKLFF
>TRBD2|TRBJ2-7|TRBV19|NA
TGTGCCAGTAGTATAACTGGGCGGGGGGGCCTCTACGAGCAGTACTTC
CASSITGRGGLYEQYF
>TRBD2|TRBJ2-5|TRBV2|NA
TGTGCCAGCCAAAATCCTAGCGGAGACACCCAAGAGACCCAGTACTTC
CASQNPSGDTQETQYF
>NA|TRBJ2-5|TRBV20-1|NA
TGCAGTGCTAGTCCCAGCGGACAAGAGACCCAGTACTTC
CSASPSGQETQYF
>TRBD2|TRBJ2-1|TRBV7-9|NA
TGTGCCAGCAGCCCCGGGGGGACTAGCGGGTTCTTC
CASSPGGTSGFF
>TRBD2|TRBJ2-3|TRBV19|NA
TGTGCCAGTAGTATAGATCCGGGGGGGGCAGATACGCAGTATTTT
CASSIDPGGADTQYF
>NA|TRBJ2-5|TRBV2|NA
TGTGCCAGCAGTGAAATAAGCGGAGCGCAAGAGACCCAGTACTTC
CASSEISGAQETQYF
>NA|TRBJ2-3|TRBV6-5|NA
TGTGCCAGCAGTTTAGCTGGGACAGATACGCAGTATTTT
CASSLAGTDTQYF
>TRBD1|TRBJ2-1|TRBV24-1|NA
TGTGCCACCACGGGACAGGCCTACAATGAGCAGTTCTTC
CATTGQAYNEQFF
>NA|TRBJ1-2|TRBV6-6|NA
TGTGCCAGCAGTTACTCGAACCGGGTTGCGGACTATGGCTACACCTTC
CASSYSNRVADYGYTF
>NA|TRBJ1-1|TRBV7-8|NA
TGTGCCAGCAGCTTGACAGATGACACTGAAGCTTTCTTT
CASSLTDDTEAFF
>NA|TRBJ1-2|TRBV6-5|NA
TGTGCCAGCAGCCGAAGTGGACTGACCTATGGCTACACCTTC
CASSRSGLTYGYTF
>NA|TRBJ1-6|TRBV7-9|few
TGTGCCAGCAGCTTAGGACTAGCGGATTCACCCCTCCACTTT
CASSLGLADSPLHF
>NA|TRBJ1-1|TRBV11-2|NA
TGTGCCAGCAGCTTGGACAGCCGCAACACTGAAGCTTTCTTT
CASSLDSRNTEAFF
>TRBD2|TRBJ2-7|TRBV7-9|NA
TGTGCCAGCAGCTTTCCGACTAGCGGGGGGGAGGTCTACGAGCAGTACTTC
CASSFPTSGGEVYEQYF
>NA|TRBJ1-2|TRBV4-2|NA
TGTGCCAGCAGCCAAGACGGGGTTCGGGGCACCTTC
CASSQDGVRGTF
>TRBD2|TRBJ2-3|TRBV2|NA
TGTGCCAGCAGGGGGACTAGTGTACTGACAGATACGCAGTATTTT
CASRGTSVLTDTQYF
>NA|TRBJ1-1|TRBV3-1/TRBV3-2|NA
TGTGCCAGCAGCCCCCGGGACAAAAGGCACACTGAAGCTTTCTTT
CASSPRDKRHTEAFF
>TRBD1|TRBJ2-2|TRBV18|NA
TGTGCCAGCTCACCACTAGGACAGGGCGCGAACACCGGGGAGCTGTTTTTT
CASSPLGQGANTGELFF